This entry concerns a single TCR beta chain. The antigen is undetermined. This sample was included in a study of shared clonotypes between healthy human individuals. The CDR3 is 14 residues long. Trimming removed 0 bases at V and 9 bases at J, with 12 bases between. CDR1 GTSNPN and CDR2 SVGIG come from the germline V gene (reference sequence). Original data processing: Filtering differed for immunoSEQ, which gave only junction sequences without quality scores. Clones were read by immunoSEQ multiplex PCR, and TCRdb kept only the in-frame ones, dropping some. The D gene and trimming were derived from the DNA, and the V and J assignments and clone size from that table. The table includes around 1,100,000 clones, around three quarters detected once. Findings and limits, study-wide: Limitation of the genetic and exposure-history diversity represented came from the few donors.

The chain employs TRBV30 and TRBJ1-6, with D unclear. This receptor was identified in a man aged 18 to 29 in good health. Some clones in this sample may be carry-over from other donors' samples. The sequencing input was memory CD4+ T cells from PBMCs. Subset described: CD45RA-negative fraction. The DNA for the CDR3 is TGTGCCTGGAGTGTAGGCTCAGATGGTTCACCCCTCCACTTT. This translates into CAWSVGSDGSPLHF.